This T cell receptor beta chain was identified in a study of T cells in Graves' hyperthyroidism and ophthalmopathy. Notes on the study in general: Among thyroid clonotypes expanded above 0.001, most also appeared in blood.

The study defined stable Graves' hyperthyroidism as no ophthalmopathy progression within 18 months. Patients aged 18 to 65 with hyperthyroidism were newly diagnosed, with duration under 2 months. This clonotype was observed many times. Its antigen is unknown. Germline V gene sequence: CDR1 DFQATT, CDR2 SNEGSKA (reference sequence). CDR3 size: 11 residues. Unmatched junction bases numbered 4, after V lost 6 bases and J lost 7 bases. The TCR beta CDR3 regions underwent amplification using RNA transcripts as the source. HTBI primers were the set used in a first-round RT-PCR of the TCR CDR3. TCRdb re-called the multiplex PCR reads through MiXCR, storing one row per CDR3 protein. The sample has about 560,000 distinct CDR3 sequences; around 15% are singletons.

Sequencing input: blood. The V and J genes are TRBV20-1 and TRBJ2-3, with 7 bases that match TRBD1. The sequence was collected from a woman aged 40 to 49 with Graves' hyperthyroidism. In DNA form, the CDR3 reads TGCAGTGCCGACAGGGTAAATACGCAGTATTTT. Its protein is CSADRVNTQYF.